The 4 T cell receptor beta chains presented below share a single source sample, sequenced in a study of a mutant IDH1 vaccine in newly diagnosed glioma. Profiling relied on immunoSEQ multiplex PCR, and the TCRdb table lists in-frame clones only, not all of them. The sample carries around 28,000 clones, roughly 80% recorded once. Their recognized antigens are unknown. The sample's time point: week 23, last vaccination. Mutant IDH1 20-mer peptide, at 300 ug, made up each vaccine dose, with topical imiquimod. Sequencing used PBMCs, obtained from a glioma patient whose treatment included an IDH1 peptide vaccine. All receptors derive from a woman in her 30s with glioma.

The genes are TRBV5-1 and TRBJ2-2; 9 nucleotides match TRBD1. V lost 3 bases, J lost 11 bases, and 11 bases stayed unmatched. The CDR3 is made up of 15 amino acids. Germline assignment: CDR1 SGHRS and CDR2 YFSETQ. The CDR3 region has the DNA TGCGCCAGCAGCTACTTGGGCCCTACAGGGGGCGAGCTGTTTTTT. Translated, it gives CASSYLGPTGGELFF.

V gene TRBV11-3 combines with J gene TRBJ2-5; D remains unclear. The CDR3 is made up of 13 amino acids. Germline V gives CDR1 SGHNT, CDR2 YENEEA. V lost 5 bases and J lost 3, with 10 bases in between. The CDR3 reads CASSRPPEETQYF. CDR3 in DNA: TGTGCCAGCAGCCGACCCCCGGAAGAGACCCAGTACTTC. Looking up the rest from reference TRBV11-3 and TRBJ2-5 gives the full variable domain: EAGVVQSPRYKIIEKKQPVAFWCNPISGHNTLYWYLQNLGQGPELLIRYENEEAVDDSQLPKDRFSAERLKGVDSTLKIQPAELGDSAVYLCASSRPPEETQYFGPGTRLLVL.

The chain recombines TRBV9 with TRBJ2-5, with a possible D match to TRBD2 (6 bases). CDR1 and CDR2 (germline): SGDLS, YYNGEE. This CDR3 comprises 14 residues. V lost 4 bases and J 1 base, leaving 11 bases between the germline ends. CDR3 sequence reads: CASSPPGSQETQYF. The CDR3 coding sequence is TGTGCCAGCAGCCCCCCCGGGAGCCAAGAGACCCAGTACTTC.

CDR3 DNA sequence: TGTGCCAGCAGCCGGAGCACTCACTCCTATAATTCACCCCTCCACTTT. Its translation is CASSRSTHSYNSPLHF. The V and J genes are TRBV2 and TRBJ1-6; no clear D gene. Germline CDR1 SNHLY, CDR2 FYNNEI. The V gene lost 6 bases and the J gene lost 0 bases, with 12 bases spanning the gap. This CDR3 contains 16 residues.